A selection of T cell receptor beta chains follows, all from one sample in a study of T cell responses to AZD1222 COVID-19 vaccine. Assay used: immunoSEQ multiplex PCR; TCRdb lists only in-frame clones, some missing. The sample lists some 150,000 clones, 80% to 95% occurring once. The material was peripheral blood, obtained on day 0 of MenACWY control vaccination. These TCRs come from an adult in good health. The conserved cysteine and the conserved F or W are not part of the CDR3 here. The order of the fields is V gene, J gene, clone size, CDR3 length, CDR3 protein. The size entry is marked missing in some rows and otherwise reads once, few, many or a size class.

TRBV6-5,TRBJ1-5,NA,13,ASSKEHNSNQPQH
TRBV4-1,TRBJ1-6,NA,14,ASSQAQGEYNSPLH
TRBV28,TRBJ2-7,once,15,ASSSRASLAGGYEQY
TRBV3-1/TRBV3-2,TRBJ2-1,NA,15,ASSHFSTSGRKGEQF
TRBV18,TRBJ2-1,once,13,ASSPLGVYSDEQF
TRBV4-1,TRBJ2-7,NA,13,ASSRLPGLRGEQY
TRBV2,TRBJ1-4,NA,12,ASSGEGRDGKLF
TRBV30,TRBJ1-1,once,11,AWNLMLATEAF
TRBV10-3,TRBJ1-1,once,14,AISESEEGGYTEAF
TRBV10-3,TRBJ2-1,NA,14,ATRGQGRGREYEQF
TRBV3-1/TRBV3-2,TRBJ1-2,NA,13,ASSQDRLVLDGYT
TRBV28,TRBJ1-6,NA,10,ASSPSGEPLH
TRBV24-1,TRBJ1-5,NA,11,ATSPTVGQPQH
TRBV11-2,TRBJ1-6,NA,13,ASREGSSYNSPLH
TRBV7-9,TRBJ1-5,once,12,ASSLAGSNQPQH
TRBV9,TRBJ1-2,NA,14,ASSAEAGTGSYGYT
TRBV9,TRBJ1-3,NA,13,ASSGGPSSGNTIY
TRBV28,TRBJ1-2,NA,12,ASSLGAGPYGYT
TRBV10-3,TRBJ1-1,NA,13,AISESRQLNTEAF
TRBV7-2,TRBJ2-5,NA,11,ASSRLQKETQY
TRBV2,TRBJ2-1,NA,11,ASFQSSYNEQF
TRBV15,TRBJ1-4,NA,13,ATSRGGAENEKLF
TRBV18,TRBJ1-5,NA,13,ASSPGQGQHQPQH
TRBV9,TRBJ1-3,NA,15,ASTRSPYSDSGNTIY
TRBV7-6,TRBJ1-2,NA,12,ASSPGTSNYGYT
TRBV9,TRBJ2-2,NA,14,ASTPLGQVPTGELF
TRBV4-3,TRBJ1-6,NA,14,ASSQEFGQRAGPLH
TRBV7-8,TRBJ2-7,few,13,ASSYSGGLLYEQY
TRBV5-1,TRBJ1-3,NA,12,ASSSQSSGNTIY
TRBV7-2,TRBJ1-6,NA,13,ASSFRTGWDSPLH
TRBV7-6,TRBJ1-3,once,10,ASSLRGGTPD
TRBV6-5,TRBJ1-1,NA,12,ASSYGGESTEAF
TRBV6-5,TRBJ2-3,NA,12,ASSPGGGTDTQY
TRBV19,TRBJ1-1,few,12,ASSINRGGTEAF
TRBV7-2,TRBJ1-2,NA,13,ASSSPSGTLVGYT
TRBV5-8,TRBJ1-5,NA,11,ASSLFGNQPQH
TRBV12-3/TRBV12-4,TRBJ2-7,once,10,ASSTQGWEQY
TRBV19,TRBJ2-1,NA,13,ASRRDRGSYNEQF
TRBV14,TRBJ2-3,NA,13,ASSQGLGWEDTQY
TRBV20-1,TRBJ1-2,NA,9,SARGGMSYT
TRBV19,TRBJ2-2,NA,12,ASSPHSSTGELF
TRBV5-1,TRBJ2-7,NA,13,ASSLNSGTGSEQY
TRBV18,TRBJ2-5,NA,13,ASSPTREGKETQY
TRBV5-1,TRBJ2-3,NA,13,ASSLLAGVTDTQY
TRBV6-5,TRBJ1-1,once,12,ASSISGQGNEAF
TRBV7-8,TRBJ1-4,NA,12,ASSLSPTNEKLF
TRBV3-1/TRBV3-2,TRBJ2-2,NA,9,ASSVTGELF
TRBV2,TRBJ1-2,NA,10,ATSTRVYGYT
TRBV28,TRBJ2-4,NA,11,ASSLGRRNIQY